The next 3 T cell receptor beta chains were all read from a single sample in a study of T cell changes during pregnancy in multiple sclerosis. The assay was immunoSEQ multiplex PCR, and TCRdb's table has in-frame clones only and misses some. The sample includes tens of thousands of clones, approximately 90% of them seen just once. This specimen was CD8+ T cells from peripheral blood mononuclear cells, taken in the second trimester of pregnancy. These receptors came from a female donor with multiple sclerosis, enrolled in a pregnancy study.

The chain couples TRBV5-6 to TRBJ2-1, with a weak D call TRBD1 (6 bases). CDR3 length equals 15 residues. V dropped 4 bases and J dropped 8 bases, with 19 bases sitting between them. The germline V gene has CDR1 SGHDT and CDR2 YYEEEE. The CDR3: CASSPGAGDKDEQFF. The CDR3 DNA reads TGTGCCAGCAGCCCGGGCGCAGGGGATAAGGATGAGCAGTTCTTC. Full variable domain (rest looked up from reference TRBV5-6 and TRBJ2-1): DAGVTQSPTHLIKTRGQQVTLRCSPKSGHDTVSWYQQALGQGPQFIFQYYEEEERQRGNFPDRFSGHQFPNYSSELNVNALLLGDSALYLCASSPGAGDKDEQFFGPGTRLTVL.

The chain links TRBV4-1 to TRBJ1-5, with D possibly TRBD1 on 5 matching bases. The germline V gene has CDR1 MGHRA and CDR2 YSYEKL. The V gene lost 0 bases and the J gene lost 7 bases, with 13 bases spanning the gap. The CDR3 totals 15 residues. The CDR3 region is CASSQDREFWQPQHF. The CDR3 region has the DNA TGCGCCAGCAGCCAAGACAGGGAATTTTGGCAGCCCCAGCATTTT.

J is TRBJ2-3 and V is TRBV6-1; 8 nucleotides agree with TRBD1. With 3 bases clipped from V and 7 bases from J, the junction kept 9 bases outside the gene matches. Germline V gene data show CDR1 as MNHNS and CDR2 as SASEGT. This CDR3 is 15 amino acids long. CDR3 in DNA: TGTGCCAGCAGTGACCTACCGGACAGGGCGAATACGCAGTATTTT. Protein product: CASSDLPDRANTQYF.